The present entry profiles one T cell receptor beta chain with its context. What it binds is not known. Runs used v3.0 of the immunoSEQ assay and were done at survey level. Clones were sequenced by immunoSEQ multiplex PCR, and TCRdb holds only the in-frame ones, with some missing. The sample includes around 15,000 clones, about 80% of them seen just once. The data are from a study of long-term antiretroviral therapy in people with HIV. Broader study findings: The study found that diversity rose after ART but stayed below transplant donor controls. Compared with controls, HIV repertoires showed narrower CDR3 length ranges. Within the repertoire, clones expanded before ART were dominant at all time points.

Specimens retained about 0.85-11 million cryopreserved PBMC preceding DNA extraction. This CDR3 region has 15 residues. Germline-derived CDR1 and CDR2 are SGHTS and YDEGEE. Trimming removed 1 base from V and 5 bases from J, with 13 bases in between. The TCR originated in a man aged 40-55 years with HIV. This sample comprised unsorted PBMCs, obtained just before starting antiretroviral therapy. This sequence joins TRBV5-8 and TRBJ1-5, with TRBD1 as a possible D gene (6 bases). The CDR3 DNA is TGTGCCAGCAGCTTGTGGGGGCGCAGAGATCAGCCCCAGCATTTT. Its protein product is CASSLWGRRDQPQHF.